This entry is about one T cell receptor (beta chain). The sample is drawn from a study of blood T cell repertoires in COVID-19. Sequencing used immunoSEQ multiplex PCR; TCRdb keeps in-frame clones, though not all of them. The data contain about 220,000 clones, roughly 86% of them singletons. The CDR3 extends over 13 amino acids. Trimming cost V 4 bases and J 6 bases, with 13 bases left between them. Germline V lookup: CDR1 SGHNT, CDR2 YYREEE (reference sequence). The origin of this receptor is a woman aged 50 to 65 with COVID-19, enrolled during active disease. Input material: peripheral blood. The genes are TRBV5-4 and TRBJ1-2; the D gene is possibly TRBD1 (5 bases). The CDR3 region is CASSLVGGDGYTF. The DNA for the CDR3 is TGTGCCAGCAGCCTTGTGGGAGGGGATGGCTACACCTTC.